This T cell receptor beta chain was obtained from a study of beta chain features in type 1 diabetes. The study's findings and limits: There was no resolution here of whether HLA type influences TCRB rearrangement.

The V and J ends lost 8 bases and 8 bases respectively, with 10 bases between them. This CDR3 comprises 11 residues. CDR1 and CDR2 from the germline V gene are MNHNS and SASEGT. Isolated RNA was reverse transcribed in full, so expressed TCRB transcripts were sequenced. Method: immunoSEQ multiplex PCR; TCRdb's copy keeps in-frame clones and lacks some. The data show roughly 450,000 clones, approximately 14% seen once. This clone came up a few times. Its cognate antigen is unknown. Sequenced: naive CD4+ T cells from blood. The chain employs TRBV6-1 and TRBJ2-1; D not resolved. The TCR originated in a man between 25 and 39 years old in good health. CDR3 in DNA: TGTGCCAGCCAAAGTGTATATGAGCAGTTCTTC. Translation: CASQSVYEQFF.